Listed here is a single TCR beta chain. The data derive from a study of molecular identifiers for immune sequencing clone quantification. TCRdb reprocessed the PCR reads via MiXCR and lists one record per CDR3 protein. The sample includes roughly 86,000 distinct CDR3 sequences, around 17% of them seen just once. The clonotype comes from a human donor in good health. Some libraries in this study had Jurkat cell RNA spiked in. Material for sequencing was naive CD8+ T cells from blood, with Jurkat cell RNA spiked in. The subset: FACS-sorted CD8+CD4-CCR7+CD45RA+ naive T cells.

The CDR3 loop reads CSARLQSWVPKLRYEQYF. The CDR3 nucleotides read TGCAGTGCTAGACTCCAATCTTGGGTCCCCAAACTGCGCTACGAGCAGTACTTC. This chain links TRBV20-1 with TRBJ2-7; D not certain. This CDR3 spans 18 amino acids. Germline lookup yields CDR1 DFQATT and CDR2 SNEGSKA (reference sequence). Between the trimmed V and J ends, which lost 2 bases and 3 bases, there was a span of 26 bases.